This T cell receptor beta chain was identified in a study of T cell changes during pregnancy in multiple sclerosis. Libraries were prepared by immunoSEQ multiplex PCR; TCRdb keeps only in-frame clonotypes and omits some of them. The sample yields about 67,000 clones, around nine tenths seen once. The sample was peripheral blood, taken in the third trimester of pregnancy. This clonotype originated in a female donor with multiple sclerosis, enrolled in a pregnancy study.

The CDR3 loop reads CASSPQSPIYGYTF. CDR3 nucleotides: TGTGCCAGCAGCCCCCAGTCCCCGATCTATGGCTACACCTTC. J is TRBJ1-2 and V is TRBV6-5; D is unclear. Germline V gene lookup returns CDR1 MNHEY and CDR2 SVGAGI. The CDR3 sequence is 14 residues long. Between the trimmed V and J ends, which lost 6 bases and 4 bases, there was a span of 15 bases.